Described below is a single T cell receptor (beta chain) sequence and its context. The data derive from a study of cytomegalovirus exposure and HLA in healthy donors. The assay was immunoSEQ multiplex PCR, and TCRdb's table has in-frame clones only and misses some. The sample lists 68,000 or so clones, 80% to 90% seen once, with roughly 1.2% in the top ten. Germline CDR1 MNHNY, CDR2 SVGAGI (reference sequence). There are 13 residues in the CDR3. Trimming pared 2 bases from V and 6 bases from J, leaving 11 bases between. Material: PBMCs. The chain combines TRBV6-6 with TRBJ2-7; D call uncertain. This sequence originates from a woman younger than 30 in good health and CMV-seronegative. CDR3 DNA sequence: TGTGCCAGCAGTTACCCTCAGGCCCTCGAGCAGTACTTC. Encoded protein: CASSYPQALEQYF.